These 11 T cell receptor beta chains were sequenced from one sample in a study of blood T cell repertoires in COVID-19. Only in-frame clones appear in the TCRdb table, and some are missing; sequencing was by immunoSEQ multiplex PCR. The sample records some 140,000 clones, roughly nine tenths being singletons. Sequences were obtained from peripheral blood. The receptors here all came from a man in his forties or fifties with acute or convalescent COVID-19.

J is TRBJ2-7 and V is TRBV29-1; 10 bases are a match to TRBD1. Germline V CDR1 and CDR2: SQVTM, ANQGSEA. The trim removed 6 bases at V and 3 bases at J, leaving 2 bases unmatched. The CDR3 is 12 amino acids. The CDR3, as DNA: TGCAGCGTCCGGGACAGGGGCTACGAGCAGTACTTC. This sequence encodes CSVRDRGYEQYF.

The gene calls are TRBV5-1 and TRBJ2-3; no clear D gene. CDR1 SGHRS and CDR2 YFSETQ come from the germline V gene. This CDR3 region has 12 residues. V was pared by 2 bases and J by 2 bases, with 3 bases between. CDR3: CASSFNTDTQYF. The CDR3 DNA follows: TGCGCCAGCAGCTTTAACACAGATACGCAGTATTTT.

This chain connects TRBV6-5 to TRBJ2-5; the match to TRBD1 covers 7 bases. CDR3 length equals 15 residues. Germline V gene data show CDR1 as MNHEY and CDR2 as SVGAGI. V was clipped by 6 bases and J by 1 base; unmatched bases: 8. The DNA of the CDR3 is TGTGCCAGCAGCCGGACCAACAGGGGCCAAGAGACCCAGTACTTC. As protein: CASSRTNRGQETQYF.

The gene calls are TRBV6-1 and TRBJ2-1; D unclear. The length of the CDR3 is 15 residues. V lost 2 bases to trimming and J lost 0 bases, with 8 bases between them. Germline V lookup: CDR1 MNHNS, CDR2 SASEGT. CDR3 protein: CASSELRSSYNEQFF. The CDR3 DNA follows: TGTGCCAGCAGTGAACTCAGAAGCTCCTACAATGAGCAGTTCTTC.

The genes are TRBV9 and TRBJ2-1; 9 bases are a match to TRBD1. This CDR3 is built from 15 residues. With V trimmed by 3 bases and J by 8 bases, 9 bases remained unmatched. Per the germline V gene, CDR1 is SGDLS and CDR2 is YYNGEE. CDR3 amino acids: CASSAPGTGLDEQFF. As DNA, the CDR3 is TGTGCCAGCAGCGCACCCGGGACAGGGCTGGATGAGCAGTTCTTC. Filled out from reference TRBV9 and TRBJ2-1, the complete variable domain reads DSGVTQTPKHLITATGQRVTLRCSPRSGDLSVYWYQQSLDQGLQFLIQYYNGEERAKGNILERFSAQQFPDLHSELNLSSLELGDSALYFCASSAPGTGLDEQFFGPGTRLTVL.

This chain links TRBV11-2 with TRBJ2-7, with 13 positions matching TRBD2. This CDR3 region has 15 residues. Trimming removed 5 bases from V and 3 bases from J; junction bases left unmatched: 4. Germline V gene data show CDR1 as SGHAT and CDR2 as FQNNGV. The CDR3 nucleotides read TGTGCCAGCAGCCAGACTAGCGGGGGGATCTACGAGCAGTACGTC. Translating it yields CASSQTSGGIYEQYV.

The chain has TRBV5-8 and TRBJ2-2; TRBD1 is a possible D gene (6 bases). CDR1 is SGHTS, CDR2 YDEGEE, per germline. CDR3 size: 14 residues. Trimming took 4 bases from V and 5 from J, leaving 12 bases between them. The CDR3 bases are TGTGCCAGCAGCCCACAGGGTCGGACCGGGGAGCTGTTTTTT. Protein product: CASSPQGRTGELFF.

This sequence joins TRBV9 and TRBJ2-1, with D perhaps matching TRBD1 (5 bases). V lost 1 base and J lost 9, with 17 bases in between. Germline V gives CDR1 SGDLS, CDR2 YYNGEE. The CDR3 loop spans 15 amino acids. Here the CDR3 DNA reads TGTGCCAGCAGCGTAATAGGGGAACCCCACAGTGAGCAGTTCTTC. Protein sequence: CASSVIGEPHSEQFF.

This clone was observed a few times. The chain combines TRBV11-3 with TRBJ2-2; maybe TRBD2 (6 bases). This CDR3 is built from 17 residues. The V gene lost 5 bases and the J gene lost 2 bases, with 18 bases spanning the gap. Germline-derived CDR1 and CDR2 are SGHNT and YENEEA. The CDR3 sequence is CASSKGLASANTGELFF. The CDR3 DNA follows: TGTGCCAGCAGCAAGGGGCTAGCGTCAGCAAACACCGGGGAGCTGTTTTTT.

This clone came up once. The chain joins TRBV27 to TRBJ1-5; the match to TRBD1 covers 7 bases. The CDR3 covers 17 residues. The germline V gene has CDR1 MNHEY and CDR2 SMNVEV (reference sequence). The V gene end was trimmed by 5 bases and the J gene end by 1 base; junction bases not matched to a gene: 11. This CDR3 reads CASSPSAQGVSNQPQHF. The CDR3 nucleotides read TGTGCCAGCAGTCCCTCCGCCCAGGGGGTAAGCAATCAGCCCCAGCATTTT.

The V and J genes are TRBV28 and TRBJ1-2, with a weak D call TRBD1 (5 bases). This CDR3 has 13 residues. With 5 bases removed from V and 4 bases from J, the gap between germline ends came to 11 bases. CDR1 and CDR2 from the germline V gene are MDHEN and SYDVKM. This chain's CDR3 is CASSGALIYGYTF. The CDR3 coding sequence is TGTGCCAGCAGTGGGGCGCTTATCTATGGCTACACCTTC.